These 12 T cell receptor beta chains originate from one sample sequenced in a study of control samples from healthy donors and cancer patients. Assay: immunoSEQ multiplex PCR; the TCRdb copy retains only in-frame clones and omits some. The top ten clones hold about 2.2% of a sample with 55,000 to 85,000 clones, approximately 89% of them seen once. The specimen was PBMCs. All receptors derive from a woman aged 45-65 years with head and neck cancer.

The chain recombines TRBV28 with TRBJ2-7; tentative D call: TRBD1 (5 bases). Germline loops: CDR1 MDHEN, CDR2 SYDVKM. The CDR3 has 12 amino acids. With 3 bases removed from V and 7 bases from J, the gap between germline ends came to 10 bases. The CDR3 protein is CASSLAGWEQYF. The CDR3 region has the DNA TGTGCCAGCAGTTTGGCAGGGTGGGAGCAGTACTTC.

This chain joins TRBV10-3 and TRBJ2-1; D perhaps matches TRBD1 (5 bases). CDR3 size: 17 residues. Per the germline V gene, CDR1 is ENHRY and CDR2 is SYGVKD. Trimming took 0 bases from V and 0 from J, leaving 12 bases between them. For the CDR3, the DNA is TGTGCCATCAGTGAGTCAGGGGTCCTTAGCTCCTACAATGAGCAGTTCTTC. Translated: CAISESGVLSSYNEQFF.

In its sample, this clone was seen once. The rearrangement links TRBV9 to TRBJ2-2; 7 nucleotides match TRBD1. The CDR3 spans 15 residues. The V gene end was trimmed by 3 bases and the J gene end by 4 bases; junction bases not matched to a gene: 6. From germline, CDR1 is SGDLS and CDR2 YYNGEE. The CDR3 nucleotides read TGTGCCAGCAGCGCCCGACAGGGTAGCACCGGGGAGCTGTTTTTT. It specifies CASSARQGSTGELFF.

CDR3 protein: CASSLSGAGNTIYF. CDR3 sequence (DNA): TGTGCCAGCAGCTTATCCGGCGCTGGAAACACCATATATTTT. The J gene is TRBJ1-3, the V gene TRBV7-8, with D unresolved. Germline assignment: CDR1 SGHVS and CDR2 FQNEAQ. V shed 2 bases and J shed 2 bases, with 7 bases lying between them. The CDR3 spans 14 residues. Supplemented by reference TRBV7-8 and TRBJ1-3, the full variable domain reads GAGVSQSPRYKVAKRGQDVALRCDPISGHVSLFWYQQALGQGPEFLTYFQNEAQLDKSGLPSDRFFAERPEGSVSTLKIQRTQQEDSAVYLCASSLSGAGNTIYFGEGSWLTVV.

The chain joins TRBV28 to TRBJ1-2; possible D gene TRBD1, 5 bases. Trimming took off 2 bases at V and 4 bases at J, with 14 bases between the two ends. CDR1 and CDR2 (germline): MDHEN, SYDVKM. This CDR3 has 15 residues. In DNA form, the CDR3 reads TGTGCCAGCAGTTTACGCAGGGAACCCATCTATGGCTACACCTTC. Translating it yields CASSLRREPIYGYTF.

The chain is built from TRBV6-5 and TRBJ1-1; no definite D call. The CDR3 length is 11 residues. Germline V gene sequence: CDR1 MNHEY, CDR2 SVGAGI. The germline V and J ends were trimmed by 7 bases and 4 bases, with 7 bases remaining between them. CDR3 in amino acids: CASIESTEAFF. The CDR3 coding sequence is TGTGCCAGCATAGAGAGCACTGAAGCTTTCTTT.

In its sample, this clone was seen once. The rearrangement links TRBV2 to TRBJ2-2; D may be TRBD2 (5 bases). Looked up from germline, CDR1 is SNHLY and CDR2 is FYNNEI. Between the trimmed V and J ends, which lost 7 bases and 4 bases, there was a span of 13 bases. The length of the CDR3 is 14 residues. In nucleotides, the CDR3 is TGTGCCAGCAAGAAGCTAGCTAGCACCGGGGAGCTGTTTTTT. It codes for CASKKLASTGELFF.

The rearrangement links TRBV7-2 to TRBJ2-2; TRBD2 is a possible D gene (5 bases). V lost 2 bases and J lost 6, with 10 bases in between. This CDR3 is 14 amino acids long. Germline-derived CDR1 and CDR2 are SGHTA and FQGNSA. The DNA of the CDR3 is TGTGCCAGCAGCTTATCTCACGGGGCCGGGGAGCTGTTTTTT. Amino acid sequence: CASSLSHGAGELFF. Looking up the rest from reference TRBV7-2 and TRBJ2-2 gives the full variable domain: GAGVSQSPSNKVTEKGKDVELRCDPISGHTALYWYRQSLGQGLEFLIYFQGNSAPDKSGLPSDRFSAERTGGSVSTLTIQRTQQEDSAVYLCASSLSHGAGELFFGEGSRLTVL.

The chain combines TRBV5-1 with TRBJ1-1; 8 bases agree with TRBD1. With 3 bases clipped from V and 5 bases from J, the junction kept 9 bases outside the gene matches. The CDR3 covers 15 residues. Germline CDR1 SGHRS, CDR2 YFSETQ. The CDR3 bases are TGCGCCAGCAGCTCGACAGGGGCCGGTAGAACTGAAGCTTTCTTT. Protein product: CASSSTGAGRTEAFF.

The chain uses TRBV3-1 (or the pseudogene TRBV3-2) and TRBJ1-3, with 8 bases lining up with TRBD1. The CDR3 totals 15 residues. V trimming: 4 bases; J trimming: 2 bases; junction bases outside the gene matches: 4. Germline assignment: CDR1 LGHDT and CDR2 YNNKEL (reference sequence). The CDR3 protein is CASSPQGAAGNTIYF. The CDR3 DNA follows: TGTGCCAGCAGCCCGCAGGGGGCTGCTGGAAACACCATATATTTT.

The chain joins TRBV9 to TRBJ2-2, with D possibly TRBD1 on 6 matching bases. The CDR3 loop spans 15 amino acids. The ends were cut back, 0 bases at V and 6 bases at J, with 12 bases in the middle. Germline V gene data show CDR1 as SGDLS and CDR2 as YYNGEE. As DNA, the CDR3 is TGTGCCAGCAGCGTAGGACAGCAGGGGTCCGGGGAGCTGTTTTTT. Translation gives CASSVGQQGSGELFF.

The chain links TRBV28 to TRBJ2-3; no definite D call. V was trimmed by 2 bases and J by 2 bases, leaving 2 bases between them. The CDR3 has 12 residues. Per the germline V gene, CDR1 is MDHEN and CDR2 is SYDVKM. The CDR3 is CASSLNTDTQYF. The CDR3 DNA sequence: TGTGCCAGCAGTTTAAACACAGATACGCAGTATTTT. Drawing the rest from reference TRBV28 and TRBJ2-3, the complete variable domain is DVKVTQSSRYLVKRTGEKVFLECVQDMDHENMFWYRQDPGLGLRLIYFSYDVKMKEKGDIPEGYSVSREKKERFSLILESASTNQTSMYLCASSLNTDTQYFGPGTRLTVL.